Each of the 15 T cell receptor beta chains below was sequenced from the same sample in a study of blood T cell repertoires in COVID-19. Using immunoSEQ multiplex PCR, the repertoire was profiled, and TCRdb retains in-frame clones only, with some absent. The sample yields 200,000 to 250,000 clones, 88% seen once. Sample: PBMCs or T cells enriched from blood (not recorded which). The receptors derive from a woman in her 30s who had been exposed to COVID-19.

The gene calls are TRBV6-1 and TRBJ2-7; 10 nucleotides align to TRBD2. Germline lookup yields CDR1 MNHNS and CDR2 SASEGT. There are 14 residues in the CDR3. Losses at the gene ends were 0 bases for V and 5 bases for J; bases not matched to a gene: 1. Written as DNA, the CDR3 is TGTGCCAGCAGTGAAGCAGCGGGAGGGCACGAGCAGTACTTC. Its protein is CASSEAAGGHEQYF.

This chain uses TRBV27 with TRBJ1-1; 9 nucleotides agree with TRBD1. J gave up 4 bases and V 3 bases, and 9 bases lay outside the gene matches. CDR1 is MNHEY and CDR2 is SMNVEV in the germline V gene (reference sequence). The CDR3 length is 16 residues. In nucleotides, the CDR3 is TGTGCCAGCAGTTTGCGCCTACAGGGGGCAGGCACTGAAGCTTTCTTT. Its protein product is CASSLRLQGAGTEAFF.

The V call is TRBV7-9, the J call TRBJ1-6, with D hard to call. Per the germline V gene, CDR1 is SEHNR and CDR2 is FQNEAQ (reference sequence). The length of the CDR3 is 12 residues. V was trimmed by 1 base and J by 10 bases, leaving 5 bases between them. CDR3: CASSLELSPLHF. For the CDR3, the DNA is TGTGCCAGCAGCTTAGAACTGTCACCCCTCCACTTT.

This rearrangement joins TRBV28 to TRBJ1-5, with 12 bases fitting TRBD1. The germline CDR1 and CDR2 sequences are MDHEN and SYDVKM. V shed 4 bases, J shed 5 bases, and the junction held 3 bases outside the gene matches. CDR3 length equals 15 residues. CDR3 loop: CASSSGTGGHQPQHF. Here the CDR3 DNA reads TGTGCCAGCAGTTCGGGGACAGGGGGCCATCAGCCCCAGCATTTT.

The chain employs TRBV5-6 and TRBJ1-1; the D gene is possibly TRBD1 (6 bases). The CDR3 runs to 15 residues. Germline CDR1 and CDR2: SGHDT and YYEEEE. The V end lost 0 bases, the J end lost 8 bases, and 17 bases lay between the germline ends. CDR3 sequence: CASSLVGAGGPEAFF. The CDR3 DNA is TGTGCCAGCAGCTTGGTTGGGGCTGGGGGCCCCGAAGCTTTCTTT.

The chain joins TRBV5-6 to TRBJ1-5; the D gene is possibly TRBD1 (5 bases). Germline values: CDR1 SGHDT, CDR2 YYEEEE. Trimming stripped 4 bases from V and 6 bases from J, with 20 bases between. This CDR3 comprises 16 residues. CDR3 sequence: CASSHGGGARGQPQHF. CDR3 bases: TGTGCCAGCAGCCATGGAGGCGGGGCTCGGGGTCAGCCCCAGCATTTT.

The rearrangement links TRBV28 to TRBJ2-7; no reliable D call. The CDR3 has 13 residues. Trimming took off 6 bases at V and 2 bases at J, with 11 bases between the two ends. Germline V gene lookup returns CDR1 MDHEN and CDR2 SYDVKM. This CDR3 reads CASRPVLTYEQYF. The CDR3 DNA reads as TGTGCCAGCAGGCCAGTGTTGACCTACGAGCAGTACTTC.

This clone has just a few counts. The same CDR3 arises from other DNA sequences in this sample as well. This rearrangement joins TRBV11-2 to TRBJ2-1; 9 positions agree with TRBD2. The CDR3 consists of 15 residues. Trimming at V came to 5 bases and at J to 0 bases, leaving 2 bases not matched to a gene. Germline lookup yields CDR1 SGHAT and CDR2 FQNNGV. CDR3 DNA sequence: TGTGCCAGCAGCCTAGCGGGGAGCTCCTACAATGAGCAGTTCTTC. Its protein product is CASSLAGSSYNEQFF. The variable domain in full, completed from reference TRBV11-2 and TRBJ2-1, reads EAGVAQSPRYKIIEKRQSVAFWCNPISGHATLYWYQQILGQGPKLLIQFQNNGVVDDSQLPKDRFSAERLKGVDSTLKIQPAKLEDSAVYLCASSLAGSSYNEQFFGPGTRLTVL.

The V and J genes are TRBV10-3 and TRBJ1-2; 7 bases match TRBD1. V trimming: 7 bases; J trimming: 6 bases; junction bases outside the gene matches: 8. Germline V gene sequence: CDR1 ENHRY, CDR2 SYGVKD. This CDR3 contains 13 residues. This CDR3 reads CAITNRGTDGYTF. DNA of the CDR3: TGTGCCATCACCAACCGAGGGACAGATGGCTACACCTTC.

This clone appeared once. The V call is TRBV11-2, the J call TRBJ2-2, with D possibly being TRBD2 (5 bases). CDR1 and CDR2 from the germline V gene are SGHAT and FQNNGV. The CDR3 spans 15 residues. The germline V and J ends were trimmed by 3 bases and 5 bases, with 13 bases remaining between them. CDR3 DNA: TGTGCCAGCAGCTTGTTGACGACGGGAACCGGGGAGCTGTTTTTT. Residues: CASSLLTTGTGELFF.

The rearrangement links TRBV15 to TRBJ2-7; possible D gene TRBD2, 6 bases. V was clipped by 5 bases and J by 0 bases, with 17 bases between them. The CDR3 consists of 16 residues. Germline CDR1 and CDR2: LNHNV and YYDKDF (reference sequence). This CDR3 reads CATSSPGLRPSYEQYF. In DNA form, the CDR3 reads TGTGCCACCAGCTCTCCGGGACTTCGCCCCTCCTACGAGCAGTACTTC.

As for this clone: Relative to the germline gene, one junction end is altered; a read error may explain this. The J gene is TRBJ2-1, the V gene TRBV11-2, with 12 bases identical to TRBD2. The length of the CDR3 is 15 residues. Per the germline V gene, CDR1 is SGHAT and CDR2 is FQNNGV. CDR3 in amino acids: CASSLDLASGRAGFF. Here the CDR3 DNA reads TGTGCCAGCAGCCTAGACCTGGCTAGCGGGAGGGCCGGGTTCTTC.

V usage is TRBV4-1 and J usage is TRBJ1-1, with 9 bases matching TRBD1. The CDR3 runs to 17 residues. The V gene end was trimmed by 4 bases and the J gene end by 3 bases; junction bases not matched to a gene: 12. CDR1 is MGHRA, CDR2 YSYEKL, per germline. CDR3 loop: CASSPVRTGVFYTEAFF. CDR3 DNA sequence: TGCGCCAGCAGCCCAGTCCGGACAGGGGTTTTTTACACTGAAGCTTTCTTT.

The chain couples TRBV28 to TRBJ2-7, with D unresolved. Trimming pared 2 bases from V and 6 bases from J, leaving 8 bases between. Germline V gene sequence: CDR1 MDHEN, CDR2 SYDVKM. The CDR3 runs 12 residues. The CDR3, as DNA: TGTGCCAGCAGTTTACTACTTGGCGAGCAGTACTTC. Amino acids: CASSLLLGEQYF.

This chain joins TRBV19 and TRBJ2-7; 10 positions agree with TRBD2. This CDR3 contains 14 residues. The junction had 8 bases not matched to a gene; V was cut back by 7 bases and J by 5 bases. Germline V gene lookup returns CDR1 LNHDA and CDR2 SQIVND (reference sequence). The CDR3 DNA is TGTGCCAGTACCCCTAGCGGGAGTGCACACGAGCAGTACTTC. This gives the protein CASTPSGSAHEQYF.